The clone carrying this TCR beta chain was picked up a small number of times. These data originate in a study of blood T cells in healthy people across ages. A second about 7 to 12 cycle PCR used barcoded and J-beta primers. TCRdb independently ran MiXCR on the 5' RACE reads; one entry per CDR3 protein. The table has some 800,000 distinct CDR3 sequences, approximately 48% seen once. CDR1 DFQATT and CDR2 SNEGSKA come from the germline V gene (reference sequence). The CDR3 consists of 19 residues. V lost 3 bases and J lost 1; bases outside the gene matches: 18. The sequence derives from a man aged 55 to 70 in good health. The J gene is TRBJ2-5, the V gene TRBV20-1; 9 nucleotides agree with TRBD1. The sequenced material came from blood. CDR3 nucleotide sequence: TGCAGTGCTAGTCCTGAATTAATGGACAGGGGAATGCCCCAAGAGACCCAGTACTTC. It encodes CSASPELMDRGMPQETQYF.